This TCR beta chain was captured in a study of T cell responses to AZD1222 COVID-19 vaccine. General study findings and limits: Increased Spike-specific TCR breadth and depth were observed after two AZD1222 doses. Within unmutated variant regions lay the reported targets of nearly half of spike-specific TCRs.

Concerning this clone: Its antigen is currently unknown.

V was pared by 1 base and J by 1 base, with 11 bases between. This CDR3 contains 15 residues. CDR1 and CDR2 (germline): SGHRS, YFSETQ. Sequencing was performed with immunoSEQ multiplex PCR; in TCRdb, only in-frame clones are kept and a portion is missing. The repertoire holds fewer than 120,000 clones, with 88% as singletons. The source was peripheral blood, collected on day 0 of AZD1222 vaccination. The rearrangement uses TRBV5-1 and TRBJ2-5, with D possibly TRBD2 on 6 matching bases. This sequence was found in an adult in good health. The CDR3 DNA follows: TGCGCCAGCAGCTTGCGGGGGACGGGCCAAGAGACCCAGTACTTC. Translating it yields CASSLRGTGQETQYF. Full variable domain (rest looked up from reference TRBV5-1 and TRBJ2-5): KAGVTQTPRYLIKTRGQQVTLSCSPISGHRSVSWYQQTPGQGLQFLFEYFSETQRNKGNFPGRFSGRQFSNSRSEMNVSTLELGDSALYLCASSLRGTGQETQYFGPGTRLLVL.